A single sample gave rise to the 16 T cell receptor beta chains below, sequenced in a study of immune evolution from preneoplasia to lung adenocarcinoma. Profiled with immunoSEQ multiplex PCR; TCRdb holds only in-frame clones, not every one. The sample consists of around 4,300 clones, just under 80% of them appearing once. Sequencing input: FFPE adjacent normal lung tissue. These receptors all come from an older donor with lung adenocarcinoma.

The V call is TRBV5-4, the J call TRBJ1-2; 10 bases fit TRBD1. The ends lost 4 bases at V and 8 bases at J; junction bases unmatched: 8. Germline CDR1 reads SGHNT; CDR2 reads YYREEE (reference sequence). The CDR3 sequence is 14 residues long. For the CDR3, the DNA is TGTGCCAGCAGCCCGGGGACAGGGGTAACCGGCTACACCTTC. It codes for CASSPGTGVTGYTF. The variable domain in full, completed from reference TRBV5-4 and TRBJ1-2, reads ETGVTQSPTHLIKTRGQQVTLRCSSQSGHNTVSWYQQALGQGPQFIFQYYREEENGRGNFPPRFSGLQFPNYSSELNVNALELDDSALYLCASSPGTGVTGYTFGSGTRLTVV.

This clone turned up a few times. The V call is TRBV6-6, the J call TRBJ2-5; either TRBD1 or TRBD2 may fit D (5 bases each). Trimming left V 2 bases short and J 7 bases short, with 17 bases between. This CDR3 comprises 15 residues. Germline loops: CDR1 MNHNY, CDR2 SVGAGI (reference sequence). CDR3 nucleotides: TGTGCCAGCAGTTACCCCCACGGGGACGAGGGGACCCAGTACTTC. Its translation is CASSYPHGDEGTQYF.

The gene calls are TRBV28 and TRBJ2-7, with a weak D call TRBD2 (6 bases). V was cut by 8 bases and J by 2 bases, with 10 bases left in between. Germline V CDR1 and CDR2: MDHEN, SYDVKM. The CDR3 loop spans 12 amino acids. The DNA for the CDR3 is TGTGCCAGCCGGGCGGGACCCTACGAGCAGTACTTC. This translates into CASRAGPYEQYF.

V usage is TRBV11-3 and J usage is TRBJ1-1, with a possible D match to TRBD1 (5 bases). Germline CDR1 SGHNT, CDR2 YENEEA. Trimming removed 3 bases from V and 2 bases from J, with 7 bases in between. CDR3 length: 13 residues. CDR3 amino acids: CASSFDRNTEAFF. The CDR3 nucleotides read TGTGCCAGCAGCTTTGACAGAAACACTGAAGCTTTCTTT.

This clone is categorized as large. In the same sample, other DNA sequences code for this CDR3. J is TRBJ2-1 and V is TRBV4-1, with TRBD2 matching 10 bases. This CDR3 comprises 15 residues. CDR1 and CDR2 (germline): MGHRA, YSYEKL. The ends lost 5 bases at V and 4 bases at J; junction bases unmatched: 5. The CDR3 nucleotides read TGCGCCAGCAGCTTAACTAGCGGGACGTACAATGAGCAGTTCTTC. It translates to CASSLTSGTYNEQFF.

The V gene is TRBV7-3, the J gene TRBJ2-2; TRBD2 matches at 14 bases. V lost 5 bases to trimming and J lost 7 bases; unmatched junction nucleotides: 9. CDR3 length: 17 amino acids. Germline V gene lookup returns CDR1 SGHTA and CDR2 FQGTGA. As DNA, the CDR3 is TGTGCCAGCAGCGCGGGACTAGCGGGAGAGTCGGGCGGGGAGCTGTTTTTT. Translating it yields CASSAGLAGESGGELFF.

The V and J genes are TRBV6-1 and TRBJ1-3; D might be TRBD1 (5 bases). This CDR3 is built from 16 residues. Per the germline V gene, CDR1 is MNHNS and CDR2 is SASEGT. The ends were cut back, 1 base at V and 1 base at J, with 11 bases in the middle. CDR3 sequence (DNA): TGTGCCAGCAGTGAAGTCCAGGGTGGGTCTGGAAACACCATATATTTT. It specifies CASSEVQGGSGNTIYF.

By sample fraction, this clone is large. CDR3 bases: TGCGCCAGCAGTGAAAGGTCAGAAACAAAACGACTAAACTATGGCTACACCTTC. As protein: CASSERSETKRLNYGYTF. The V and J genes are TRBV10-2 and TRBJ1-2; no definite D call. The CDR3 loop spans 18 amino acids. V was trimmed by 3 bases and J by 2 bases, leaving 22 bases between them. Germline values: CDR1 WSHSY, CDR2 SAAADI.

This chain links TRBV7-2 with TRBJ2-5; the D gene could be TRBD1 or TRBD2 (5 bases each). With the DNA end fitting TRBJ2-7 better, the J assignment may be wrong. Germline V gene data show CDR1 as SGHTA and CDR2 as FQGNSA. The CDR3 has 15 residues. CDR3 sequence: CASSSPGTLAYEQYF. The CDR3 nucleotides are TGTGCCAGCAGCTCACCCGGGACCCTCGCCTACGAGCAGTACTTC.

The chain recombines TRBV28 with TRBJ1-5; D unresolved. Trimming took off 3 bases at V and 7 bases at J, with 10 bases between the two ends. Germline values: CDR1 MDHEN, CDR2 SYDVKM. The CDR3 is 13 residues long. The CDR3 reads CASSFGVGQPQHF. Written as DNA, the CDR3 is TGTGCCAGCAGTTTCGGGGTGGGACAGCCCCAGCATTTT.

This CDR3 reads CASSLTYEQYF. The CDR3 DNA is TGTGCCAGCAGCTTGACCTACGAGCAGTACTTC. The chain joins TRBV5-6 to TRBJ2-7; D unresolved. Germline-derived CDR1 and CDR2 are SGHDT and YYEEEE. CDR3 length: 11 amino acids. Trimming took 1 base from V and 2 from J, leaving 1 base between them.

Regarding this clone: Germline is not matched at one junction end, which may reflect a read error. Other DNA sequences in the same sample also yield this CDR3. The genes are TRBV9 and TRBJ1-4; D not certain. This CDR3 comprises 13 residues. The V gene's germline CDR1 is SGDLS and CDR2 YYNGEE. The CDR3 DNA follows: TGTGCCAGCAGCGTACTGGACGGTGAAAAACTATTTTTT. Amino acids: CASSVLDGEKLFF.

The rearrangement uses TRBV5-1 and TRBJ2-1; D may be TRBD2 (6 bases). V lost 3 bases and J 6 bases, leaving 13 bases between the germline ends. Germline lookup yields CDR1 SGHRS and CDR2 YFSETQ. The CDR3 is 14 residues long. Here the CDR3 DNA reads TGCGCCAGCAGCTGGGGTAGGGGAGGCAATGAGCAGTTCTTC. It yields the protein CASSWGRGGNEQFF.

The CDR3 loop is CAWSVSFLRSSGEQYF. The CDR3 coding sequence is TGTGCCTGGAGTGTAAGTTTTCTTCGAAGCAGCGGTGAGCAGTACTTC. The chain uses TRBV30 and TRBJ2-7; a possible D gene is TRBD2 (5 bases). V was trimmed by 0 bases and J by 7 bases, leaving 22 bases between them. Germline CDR1 is GTSNPN and CDR2 is SVGIG (reference sequence). CDR3 length: 16 amino acids.

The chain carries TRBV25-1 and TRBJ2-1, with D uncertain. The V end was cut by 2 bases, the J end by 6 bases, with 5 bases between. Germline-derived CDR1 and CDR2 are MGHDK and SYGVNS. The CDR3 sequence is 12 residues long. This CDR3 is CASSELGNEQFF. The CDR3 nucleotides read TGTGCCAGCAGTGAACTTGGCAATGAGCAGTTCTTC.

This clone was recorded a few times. The CDR3 loop reads CASRPQGAHNQPQHF. CDR3 coding DNA: TGTGCCAGCAGACCCCAGGGGGCCCACAATCAGCCCCAGCATTTT. The chain uses TRBV6-5 and TRBJ1-5, with 8 bases that match TRBD1. Germline loops: CDR1 MNHEY, CDR2 SVGAGI. The trim removed 6 bases at V and 3 bases at J, leaving 7 bases unmatched. This CDR3 contains 15 residues.